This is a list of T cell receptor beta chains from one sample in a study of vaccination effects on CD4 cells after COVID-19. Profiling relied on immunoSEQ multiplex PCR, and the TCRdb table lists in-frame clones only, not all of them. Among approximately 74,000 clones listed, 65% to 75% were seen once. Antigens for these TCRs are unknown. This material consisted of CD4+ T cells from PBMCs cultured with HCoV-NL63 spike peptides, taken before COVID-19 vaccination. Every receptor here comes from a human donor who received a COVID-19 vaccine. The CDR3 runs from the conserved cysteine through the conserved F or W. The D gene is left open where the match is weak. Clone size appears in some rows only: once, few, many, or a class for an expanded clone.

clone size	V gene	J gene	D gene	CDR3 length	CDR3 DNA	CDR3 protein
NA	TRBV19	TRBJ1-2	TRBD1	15	TGTGCCAGTAGTCCCGGACAGGGTGGCAGCTATGGCTACACCTTC	CASSPGQGGSYGYTF
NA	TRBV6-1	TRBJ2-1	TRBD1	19	TGTGCCAGCAGTGAAGCGCTTCTCCCAGACAGGGCTGCCTACAATGAGCAGTTCTTC	CASSEALLPDRAAYNEQFF
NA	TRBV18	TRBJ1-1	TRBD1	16	TGTGCCAGCTCACCACAGGGGGCCGGCACGAACACTGAATCTTTCTTT	CASSPQGAGTNTESFF
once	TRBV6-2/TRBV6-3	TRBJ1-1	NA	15	TGTGCCAGCAGTCCGCCCCGACTTAGGGGCACTGAAGCTTTCTTT	CASSPPRLRGTEAFF
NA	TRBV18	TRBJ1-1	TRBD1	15	TGTGCCAGCTCACCACCGGACAGGGCGAACACTGAAGCTTTCTTT	CASSPPDRANTEAFF
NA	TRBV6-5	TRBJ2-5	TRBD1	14	TGTGCCAGCACGAGGGACAGAAACCAAGAGACCCAGTACTTC	CASTRDRNQETQYF
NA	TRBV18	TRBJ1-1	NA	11	TGTGCCAGCTCACCAAAGACTGAAGCTTTCTTT	CASSPKTEAFF
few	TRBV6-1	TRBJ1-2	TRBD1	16	TGTGCCAGCAGTGAAGTGTTCGCAGGGGGCAACTATGGCTACACCTTC	CASSEVFAGGNYGYTF
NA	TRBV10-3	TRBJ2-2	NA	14	TGTGCCATCAGTGAGTCAGGCAACACCGGGGAGCTGTTTTTT	CAISESGNTGELFF
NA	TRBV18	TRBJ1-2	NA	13	TGTGCCAGCTCACCACCGGCAGGTACCGGCTACACCTTC	CASSPPAGTGYTF
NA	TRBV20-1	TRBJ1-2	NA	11	TGCAGTGCCCATAGGGGAGATGGCTACACCTTC	CSAHRGDGYTF
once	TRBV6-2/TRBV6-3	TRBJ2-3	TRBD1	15	TGTGCCAGCAGTACTCGACAGGGCCGCACAGATACGCAGTATTTT	CASSTRQGRTDTQYF
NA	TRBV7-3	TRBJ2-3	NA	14	TGTGCCAGCAGCCTTGGGACCGACTCGGCAACGCAGTATTTT	CASSLGTDSATQYF
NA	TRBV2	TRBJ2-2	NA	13	TGTGCCAGCAGTGAATCTGGGGTCGGGGAGCTGTTTTTT	CASSESGVGELFF
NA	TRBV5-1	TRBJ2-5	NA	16	TGCGCCAGCAGCTTGGCCCCTTCAGGGGCCGTGGAGACCCAGTACTTC	CASSLAPSGAVETQYF
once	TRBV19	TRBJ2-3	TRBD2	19	TGTGCCAGTAGTCCTCCTAGCGGCCGCTTGGCTTTTAACACAGATACGCAGTATTTT	CASSPPSGRLAFNTDTQYF
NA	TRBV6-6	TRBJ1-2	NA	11	TGTGCCAGCAAGGGGGGTGATGGCTACACCTTC	CASKGGDGYTF
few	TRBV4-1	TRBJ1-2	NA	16	TGCGCCAGCAGCCAAGATTACAGGAACTTGGCCTATGGCTACACCTTC	CASSQDYRNLAYGYTF
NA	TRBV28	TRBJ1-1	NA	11	TGTGCCAGCAGCCCCCCGGGTGCGGCTTTCTTT	CASSPPGAAFF
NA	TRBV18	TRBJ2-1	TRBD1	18	TGTGCCAGCTCGGTTTCGATGACAGGGGTGGGCTCCTACAATGAGCAGTTCTTC	CASSVSMTGVGSYNEQFF
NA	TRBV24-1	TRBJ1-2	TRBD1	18	TGTGCCACCAGTGATCCCCGGGACAGGGGTCGAGCTAACTATGGCTACACCTTC	CATSDPRDRGRANYGYTF
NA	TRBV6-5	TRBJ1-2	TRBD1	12	TGTGCCAGCGGAGGGGGCGACTATGGCTACACCTTC	CASGGGDYGYTF
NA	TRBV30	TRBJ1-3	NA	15	TGTGCCTGGAGTGTCCCAGGGCTTTCTGGAAACACCATATATTTT	CAWSVPGLSGNTIYF
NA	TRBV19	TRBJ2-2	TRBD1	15	TGTGCCAGTAGTGTCGGGACAGGGAACACCGGGGAGCTGTTTTTT	CASSVGTGNTGELFF
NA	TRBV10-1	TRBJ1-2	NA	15	TGCGCCAGCAGTGAGTCGGTCAGGGGCCAGAATGGCTACACCTTC	CASSESVRGQNGYTF
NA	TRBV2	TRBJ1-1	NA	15	TGTGCCAGCAGGCAATGGGACACCCAGAACACTGAAGCTTTCTTT	CASRQWDTQNTEAFF
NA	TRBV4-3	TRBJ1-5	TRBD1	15	TGCGCCAGCAGCCAAGGGACAGGGGGCGGTCAGCCCCAGCATTTT	CASSQGTGGGQPQHF
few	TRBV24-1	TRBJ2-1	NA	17	TGTGCCACCAGTGATCTATCCCAGGGGGCGCCGGGGGGTGAGCAGTTCTTC	CATSDLSQGAPGGEQFF
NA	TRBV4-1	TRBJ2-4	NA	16	TGCGCCAGCAGCCAACGAAGCCAGGGCAGGGGAGACATTCAGTACTTC	CASSQRSQGRGDIQYF
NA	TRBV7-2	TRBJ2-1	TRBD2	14	TGTGCCAGCAGCCAAAGCGGGGGCGTTTATGAGCAGTTCTTC	CASSQSGGVYEQFF
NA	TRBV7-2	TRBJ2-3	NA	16	TGTGCCAGCAGCTTAGTGGCCCGGGGAAGCACAGATACGCAGTATTTT	CASSLVARGSTDTQYF
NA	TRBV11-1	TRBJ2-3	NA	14	TGTGCCAGCAGCATACCGTCAAGCACAGATACGCAGTATTTT	CASSIPSSTDTQYF
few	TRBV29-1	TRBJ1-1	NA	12	TGCAGCTGGGTAGGCCAAGGGGCCGAAGCTTTCTTT	CSWVGQGAEAFF
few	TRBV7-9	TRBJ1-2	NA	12	TGTGCCAGCAGCTTAGAGGGCTATGGCTACACCTTC	CASSLEGYGYTF
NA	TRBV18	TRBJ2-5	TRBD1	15	TGTGCCAGCTCACCGGGGACAGGGGGCGGAGAGACCCAGTACTTC	CASSPGTGGGETQYF
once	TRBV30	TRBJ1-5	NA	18	TGTGCCTGGAGTGTACCGGGTGGAGCCTTCTATAGCAATCAGCCCCAGCATTTT	CAWSVPGGAFYSNQPQHF
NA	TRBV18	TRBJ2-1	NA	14	TGTGCCAGCTCCTCGGATGCCTCATCTTGGGAGCAGTTCTTC	CASSSDASSWEQFF
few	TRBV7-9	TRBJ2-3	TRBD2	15	TGTGCCAGCAGCAGAGAAAGCGGGGGGGCAGATACGCAGTATTTT	CASSRESGGADTQYF
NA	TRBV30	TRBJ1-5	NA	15	TGTGCCTGGGACCCCAATGGGGGCGTGGGTCAGCCCCAGCATTTT	CAWDPNGGVGQPQHF
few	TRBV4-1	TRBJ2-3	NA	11	TGCGCCAGCAGCCAAGGATGGACGCAGTATTTT	CASSQGWTQYF
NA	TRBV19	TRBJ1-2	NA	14	TGTGCCAGTAGTATACCGGGACGGATCTATGGCTACACCTTC	CASSIPGRIYGYTF